One and the same sample provided the 5 T cell receptor beta chains below, sequenced in a study of CD8 T cells in ankylosing spondylitis. Each CDR3 protein gets one entry after TCRdb re-called the 5' RACE reads with MiXCR. The sample yields about 250,000 distinct CDR3 sequences, more than 20% seen once. The source material was blood, either unsorted or a sorted T cell fraction (not recorded which). The receptors shown here come from a male donor with ankylosing spondylitis or in good health (not recorded which).

This clonotype was observed a few times. The V call is TRBV7-2, the J call TRBJ2-7; possible D gene TRBD1, 5 bases. The CDR3 is 14 residues long. With 1 base removed from V and 11 bases from J, the gap between germline ends came to 18 bases. The germline V gene encodes CDR1 SGHTA and CDR2 FQGNSA. CDR3 sequence reads: CASSLVVWTREEYF. DNA of the CDR3: TGTGCCAGCAGCTTAGTTGTCTGGACACGCGAAGAGTACTTC.

J is TRBJ2-3 and V is TRBV20-1, with TRBD1 identical over 8 bases. Trimming took 7 bases from V and 4 from J; bases not matched to a gene: 4. CDR1 DFQATT and CDR2 SNEGSKA come from the germline V gene (reference sequence). This CDR3 contains 12 residues. DNA of the CDR3: TGCAGTGGGGACAGGCGGTCAGATACGCAGTATTTT. Protein sequence: CSGDRRSDTQYF.

This clonotype was seen a few times. The J gene is TRBJ2-4, the V gene TRBV3-1; 15 bases match TRBD2. CDR1 and CDR2 from the germline V gene are LGHDT and YNNKEL (reference sequence). The CDR3 covers 16 residues. Unmatched junction bases numbered 6, after V lost 4 bases and J lost 8 bases. CDR3: CASSLWTSGGAHIQYF. The CDR3 DNA reads TGTGCCAGCAGCCTCTGGACTAGCGGGGGGGCGCACATTCAGTACTTC. The full variable domain, completed using reference TRBV3-1 and TRBJ2-4, is DTAVSQTPKYLVTQMGNDKSIKCEQNLGHDTMYWYKQDSKKFLKIMFSYNNKELIINETVPNRFSPKSPDKAHLNLHINSLELGDSAVYFCASSLWTSGGAHIQYFGAGTRLSVL.

This clonotype has at least ten counts. The chain links TRBV20-1 to TRBJ1-5; TRBD1 matches 8 bases. The CDR3 loop spans 15 amino acids. The V gene's germline CDR1 is DFQATT and CDR2 SNEGSKA (reference sequence). V lost 6 bases to trimming and J lost 2 bases; unmatched junction nucleotides: 9. This chain's CDR3 is CSAGQGVGGNQPQHF. In DNA, the CDR3 is TGCAGTGCCGGACAGGGCGTCGGAGGCAATCAGCCCCAGCATTTT.

This clonotype has a handful of counts. One base away lies a much larger clone, so this may be a sequencing read error. The chain has TRBV11-2 and TRBJ2-5; no clear D gene. This CDR3 contains 12 residues. Germline assignment: CDR1 SGHAT and CDR2 FQNNGV. V lost 5 bases and J lost 5, with 9 bases in between. As DNA, the CDR3 is TGTGCCAGCAGCGTAAGCAGGGAGACCCAGTACTTC. This translates into CASSVSRETQYF.